The entry below gives a single T cell receptor beta chain sequence along with its context. This clonotype was recorded many times. Its target antigen remains unknown. Base qualities are not recorded, but no much larger clone differs from it by a single base. These data come from a study of regulatory T cells in long-lasting Graves disease (dated by TCRdb to the early 2020s). About the investigation overall: Patients with newly diagnosed Graves' disease had been on antithyroid drugs for under 3 months. TCR sequencing covered around 13 persistent and some 20 newly diagnosed Graves' disease patients, around 33 samples in total. The study was registered as a clinical trial and conducted in China. Peripheral blood TCR sequencing and RNA sequencing compared persistent Graves' disease patients with newly diagnosed Graves' disease patients. Overall study results and their limits: A larger number of public clonotypes was shared among persistent patients (fewer than 3,000) than among newly diagnosed patients (approximately 930). Lower TCR Shannon entropy and fewer highly expanded clones were observed in persistent Graves' disease patients than in newly diagnosed patients, which suggested clonal expansion. Because the primary lesion, thyroid tissue, could not be accessed, the study looked at peripheral blood alone. Only the TCR beta chain was sequenced and analyzed. The authors noted that the small sample size was a limitation that may lower accuracy. Preferential use of TRBV28, TRBJ1-2 and TRBJ2-5 was observed in persistent disease, whereas TRBV20-1 and TRBJ2-1 were favored in newly diagnosed disease.

Libraries were built with multiplex PCR. For sequencing, an Illumina HiSeq 4000 was employed. TCR beta libraries were built with iRepertoire HTBI primers and Arm-PCR amplification of CDR3 regions. PCR products were gel purified before sequencing. The study's own analysis went as follows. Across samples, 60 to 70 TRBV and 15 or so TRBJ segments were identified and used for gene usage analysis of CDR3 amino acid clonotypes. Filtered high-quality paired reads were merged into contigs using COPE and FqMerger. BLAST was used to align contigs to IMGT TRBV, TRBD and TRBJ reference genes, and CDR3 was defined according to IMGT. Highly expanded clones were defined as clonotypes with a frequency above 0.1%. Shannon entropy served as the measure of repertoire diversity, while the Gini coefficient captured V-J evenness. A clonotype found in more than one individual was treated as public. The raw public reads went through TCRdb reprocessing: fastp at Q25, MiXCR clone calling, in-frame beta chains kept. Each entry merges the rows of one CDR3 protein and shows their most common DNA and genes. Here the V and J calls rest on TCRdb's processing, not on the authors' analysis. This sample comprises 350,000 to 400,000 distinct CDR3 sequences, around a sixth of them detected only once. The ten largest clones capture about a fifth of the sample.

The CDR3 measures 15 amino acids from cysteine to phenylalanine. Only the CDR3 portion is preserved as DNA: 45 bases, with reading frame beginning at the first base. CDR1 is given as MDHEN and CDR2 as SYDVKM, both from the germline V gene. Trimmed from V: 9 bases; trimmed from J: 1 base; junction bases lacking a gene match: 6. The time point label corresponds to: newly diagnosed GD, antithyroid drugs for less than 3 months. For both TCR sequencing and RNA sequencing, RNA was extracted from PBMCs using TRIzol. The diagnosis of Graves' disease was made according to American Thyroid Association guidelines. Patients for the study were recruited at an endocrinology department in Xi'an, China. Each patient gave about 9.1 milliliters of peripheral blood, collected in an EDTA anticoagulant tube. Ficoll Paque Plus density gradient separation was used to isolate PBMCs, and no additional T cell sorting was done. RNA quality was checked with an Agilent 2100 Bioanalyzer and agarose gel, and concentration with a NanoDrop 2000.

This TCR was recovered from a female donor with Graves disease. The sequence is built from TRBV28 and TRBJ2-7, with TRBD2 identical over 13 junction bases. Sequencing used peripheral blood mononuclear cells (PBMCs), obtained at new diagnosis, from a patient treated with antithyroid drugs. The DNA reads as follows: TGTGCCAGTTCACCGGGACTAGCGGGATCCTACGAGCAGTACTTC. Translated, it reads CASSPGLAGSYEQYF.